The 21 T cell receptor beta chains below come from one sample, sequenced in a study of human T cells and chemical hapten exposure (dated by TCRdb to the early 2020s). In light of the paper, this sample's time point label describes: patch test 3, about 24 weeks after DPC sensitization. This specimen's treatment or condition label, interpreted: therapeutic diphenylcyclopropenone sensitization with weekly scalp DPC. Receptor libraries were prepared by RACE. TCRdb records NextSeq 500 as the sequencer. The public sequencing data were trimmed at Q25 with fastp and processed into clonotypes with MiXCR by TCRdb, which kept only in-frame beta chains. CDR3 protein duplicates are merged, each entry listing the most common genes and DNA. The sample has roughly 71,000 distinct CDR3 sequences on record, over 8.5% of them singletons. The top ten clonotypes cover approximately 1.4% of the sample. Sequenced here: whole blood, sampled in connection with sensitization to the hapten diphenylcyclopropenone (DPC). The receptors here all came from a woman between 50 and 59 years old with alopecia areata. Some clones in this sample may be carry-over from other donors' samples.

This clonotype was counted ten times or more. CDR3 coding DNA: TGTGCCAGCAGCTTTTACAGGGGGCTGAATCGGGATCAGCCCCAGCATTTT. Protein sequence: CASSFYRGLNRDQPQHF. This chain connects TRBV5-6 to TRBJ1-5; TRBD1 matches at 9 bases. This CDR3 contains 17 residues. The germline CDR1 and CDR2 sequences are SGHDT and YYEEEE. V lost 2 bases and J lost 5; bases outside the gene matches: 11. Together with reference TRBV5-6 and TRBJ1-5, the CDR3 gives the full variable domain: DAGVTQSPTHLIKTRGQQVTLRCSPKSGHDTVSWYQQALGQGPQFIFQYYEEEERQRGNFPDRFSGHQFPNYSSELNVNALLLGDSALYLCASSFYRGLNRDQPQHFGDGTRLSIL.

This clonotype showed up many times. V is TRBV2 and J is TRBJ1-4; possibly TRBD1 for D (6 bases). The V gene's germline CDR1 is SNHLY and CDR2 FYNNEI. Trimming took 5 bases from V and 2 from J, leaving 12 bases between them. CDR3 length: 15 residues. The CDR3 is CASSNTGLTNEKLFF. DNA of the CDR3: TGTGCCAGCAGTAACACAGGGTTGACTAATGAAAAACTGTTTTTT.

This clonotype was counted at least ten times. This rearrangement joins TRBV28 to TRBJ2-7; TRBD2 might be the D (5 bases). The CDR3 extends over 12 amino acids. Germline CDR1 is MDHEN and CDR2 is SYDVKM. Trimming shortened V by 6 bases and J by 7 bases, and 13 bases separated the two germline ends. The CDR3 here is CASSVLAREQYF. For the CDR3, the DNA is TGTGCCAGCAGCGTTCTAGCTAGGGAGCAGTACTTC.

This clonotype was counted many times. The chain joins TRBV28 to TRBJ1-5; 7 bases align to TRBD1. CDR1 and CDR2 (germline): MDHEN, SYDVKM. The V and J ends lost 5 bases and 2 bases, in that order; junction bases with no gene match: 3. The CDR3 length is 14 residues. CDR3 protein: CASSPGQGNQPQHF. The CDR3 DNA sequence: TGTGCCAGCAGTCCAGGACAGGGCAATCAGCCCCAGCATTTT.

The gene calls are TRBV10-3 and TRBJ1-4; the match to TRBD1 covers 7 bases. The V gene's germline CDR1 is ENHRY and CDR2 SYGVKD. The trim removed 4 bases at V and 4 bases at J, leaving 3 bases unmatched. The CDR3 is 14 residues long. Here the CDR3 DNA reads TGTGCCATCAGTGGACAGGGTCATAATGAAAAACTGTTTTTT. Translated, it gives CAISGQGHNEKLFF.

The V gene is TRBV7-9, the J gene TRBJ1-4; possible D gene TRBD1, 5 bases. V lost 4 bases and J lost 8, with 14 bases in between. CDR3 length equals 14 residues. Germline CDR1 reads SEHNR; CDR2 reads FQNEAQ (reference sequence). The CDR3 is CASSSAVGTEKLFF. DNA for the CDR3: TGTGCCAGCAGCTCCGCCGTGGGGACGGAAAAACTGTTTTTT.

This clonotype has a count of ten or more. The chain combines TRBV12-3 or TRBV12-4 with TRBJ2-1; 9 positions agree with TRBD2. There are 15 residues in the CDR3. Trimming cost V 2 bases and J 10 bases; bases outside gene matches: 9. CDR3 amino acids: CASSLSGTSIWEQFF. The CDR3 region has the DNA TGTGCCAGCAGTTTATCCGGGACTAGCATATGGGAGCAGTTCTTC.

This clonotype was detected many times. The chain combines TRBV10-1 with TRBJ2-5, with 9 bases lining up with TRBD1. Trimming removed 4 bases from V and 3 bases from J; junction bases left unmatched: 6. Germline values: CDR1 WNHNN, CDR2 SYGVQD (reference sequence). The CDR3 runs 15 residues. CDR3 DNA: TGCGCCAGCAGTGGAGAAGGGACAGGGAAAGAGACCCAGTACTTC. It translates to CASSGEGTGKETQYF.

This clonotype came up many times. The chain uses TRBV6-5 and TRBJ1-3; tentative D call: TRBD1 (6 bases). Deletions cut 0 bases from V and 7 bases from J, with 16 bases between. Germline CDR1 is MNHEY and CDR2 is SVGAGI. The CDR3 spans 16 residues. The DNA of the CDR3 is TGTGCCAGCAGTTACTCCTCGGGGGGCTACGGGAACACCATATATTTT. It encodes CASSYSSGGYGNTIYF.

The rearrangement uses TRBV12-3 or TRBV12-4 and TRBJ2-3; 7 nucleotides match TRBD2. Losses at the gene ends were 4 bases for V and 2 bases for J; bases not matched to a gene: 6. CDR3 size: 15 residues. The CDR3 loop is CASSSSGGATDTQYF. The DNA for the CDR3 is TGTGCCAGCAGTTCCTCGGGGGGTGCCACAGATACGCAGTATTTT.

The gene calls are TRBV20-1 and TRBJ1-4; no clear D. The V end was cut by 2 bases, the J end by 5 bases, with 6 bases between. The CDR3 has 12 amino acids. The germline V gene encodes CDR1 DFQATT and CDR2 SNEGSKA (reference sequence). The CDR3: CSARQINEKLFF. As DNA, the CDR3 is TGCAGTGCTAGACAGATCAATGAAAAACTGTTTTTT.

The rearrangement joins TRBV7-9 to TRBJ2-2, with D hard to call. V was shortened by 1 base and J by 6 bases, with 3 bases between the two germline ends. The germline V gene has CDR1 SEHNR and CDR2 FQNEAQ (reference sequence). The length of the CDR3 is 12 residues. CDR3 DNA: TGTGCCAGCAGCTTAGATCCCGGGGAGCTGTTTTTT. It translates to CASSLDPGELFF.

This clonotype came up many times. V is TRBV11-2 and J is TRBJ1-5; no reliable D call. CDR1 is SGHAT and CDR2 is FQNNGV in the germline V gene. CDR3 length: 13 amino acids. V shed 4 bases and J shed 2 bases, with 6 bases lying between them. CDR3 in DNA: TGTGCCAGCAGCTACTCAGGCAATCAGCCCCAGCATTTT. Translated: CASSYSGNQPQHF. Supplemented by reference TRBV11-2 and TRBJ1-5, the full variable domain reads EAGVAQSPRYKIIEKRQSVAFWCNPISGHATLYWYQQILGQGPKLLIQFQNNGVVDDSQLPKDRFSAERLKGVDSTLKIQPAKLEDSAVYLCASSYSGNQPQHFGDGTRLSIL.

V is TRBV6-2 or TRBV6-3 and J is TRBJ2-7; unclear D gene. CDR1 MNHEY and CDR2 SVGEGT come from the germline V gene. This CDR3 is built from 13 residues. V was clipped by 2 bases and J by 3 bases, with 8 bases between them. DNA of the CDR3: TGTGCCAGCAGTTACGGGTCAGTCTACGAGCAGTACTTC. Protein sequence: CASSYGSVYEQYF.

This clonotype was seen many times. The V call is TRBV5-4, the J call TRBJ2-1; D is uncertain. The germline gives CDR1 SGHNT, CDR2 YYREEE (reference sequence). The CDR3 extends over 14 amino acids. V was pared by 4 bases and J by 5 bases, with 13 bases between. The CDR3 sequence: CASSPMTENNEQFF. In DNA, the CDR3 is TGTGCCAGCAGCCCCATGACTGAGAACAATGAGCAGTTCTTC.

The rearrangement joins TRBV28 to TRBJ2-7; 8 nucleotides align to TRBD1. The CDR3 sequence is 15 residues long. The germline gives CDR1 MDHEN, CDR2 SYDVKM. V was clipped by 5 bases and J by 2 bases; unmatched bases: 8. The CDR3 nucleotides read TGTGCCAGCAGTACTGCCGGGACAGGAACCTACGAGCAGTACTTC. It is translated as CASSTAGTGTYEQYF.

This clonotype came up many times. The chain carries TRBV3-1 and TRBJ2-7; tentatively, D is TRBD2 (5 bases). Trimming took 0 bases from V and 11 from J, leaving 14 bases between them. CDR3 length: 13 amino acids. The germline V gene has CDR1 LGHDT and CDR2 YNNKEL (reference sequence). In DNA form, the CDR3 reads TGTGCCAGCAGCCAAGATATAAGGGAGAAGAAGTACTTC. Its protein product is CASSQDIREKKYF.

This clonotype has at least ten counts. The chain uses TRBV4-2 and TRBJ2-2, with 9 nucleotides matching TRBD2. CDR1 is LGHNA and CDR2 is YNFKEQ in the germline V gene. The CDR3 contains 17 residues. V lost 4 bases to trimming and J lost 6 bases; unmatched junction nucleotides: 12. In nucleotides, the CDR3 is TGTGCCAGCAGCCTACGAGTAAAGCGGGGGGATTCCGGGGAGCTGTTTTTT. Translation: CASSLRVKRGDSGELFF.

There are many counts of this clonotype. The V gene is TRBV7-9, the J gene TRBJ2-1; the D is unclear. Germline-derived CDR1 and CDR2 are SEHNR and FQNEAQ (reference sequence). The CDR3 extends over 15 amino acids. V was cut by 7 bases and J by 6 bases, with 19 bases left in between. The CDR3 here is CASTAFQVHSNEQFF. CDR3 DNA sequence: TGTGCCAGCACAGCTTTTCAGGTCCACTCCAATGAGCAGTTCTTC.

This clonotype was seen only a few times. The genes are TRBV29-1 and TRBJ2-3; D remains ambiguous. CDR3 length: 12 residues. Trimming took 5 bases from V and 6 from J, leaving 12 bases between them. Germline loops: CDR1 SQVTM, CDR2 ANQGSEA. CDR3 in amino acids: CSVPPSGDTQYF. Here the CDR3 DNA reads TGCAGCGTTCCGCCCTCCGGCGATACGCAGTATTTT.

V usage is TRBV4-3 and J usage is TRBJ2-1, with 9 bases aligning to TRBD2. Losses at the gene ends were 1 base for V and 10 bases for J; bases not matched to a gene: 5. CDR3 length: 14 amino acids. Per germline, CDR1 LGHNA and CDR2 YSLEER. The CDR3 DNA follows: TGCGCCAGCAGCCAAGTCGGCCTAGCGGGGGAGCAGTTCTTC. This sequence encodes CASSQVGLAGEQFF.